This TCR beta chain was sequenced during a study of CD8+ T cells in alopecia areata. Findings of the study overall: Lesional scalp displayed greater clonality than normal scalp, most notably in alopecia totalis/universalis.

RNA, once extracted, was reverse transcribed into cDNA for use as the sequencing template. TCRdb's copy holds only in-frame clones and misses some; the assay was immunoSEQ multiplex PCR. The sample contains about 8,000 clones, less than 75% of which appear only once. As concerns this clone: Its antigen is currently unknown.

Looked up from germline, CDR1 is SGHRS and CDR2 is YFSETQ. The CDR3 is made up of 13 amino acids. V lost 2 bases, J lost 3 bases, and 8 bases lay in between. Sorting of CD4+ cells into CD25+CD127- cells was performed for roughly 5 patients. Researchers took lesional scalp punch biopsies and peripheral blood from people who were alopecia areata patients. CD4+ and CD8+ T cells were sorted from PBMCs. The rearrangement links TRBV5-1 to TRBJ1-2; D remains ambiguous. The sequenced sample consisted of CD4+ Tregs sorted from blood. The sequence came from a human donor with alopecia areata. The CDR3 DNA is TGCGCCAGCAGCTTCGGAACGGACTATGGCTACACCTTC. It translates to CASSFGTDYGYTF. Supplemented by reference TRBV5-1 and TRBJ1-2, the full variable domain reads KAGVTQTPRYLIKTRGQQVTLSCSPISGHRSVSWYQQTPGQGLQFLFEYFSETQRNKGNFPGRFSGRQFSNSRSEMNVSTLELGDSALYLCASSFGTDYGYTFGSGTRLTVV.